Listed here are 29 T cell receptor beta chains from one sample, sequenced in a study of regulatory T cells in long-lasting Graves disease. Time point: newly diagnosed GD, antithyroid drugs for less than 3 months. RNA from PBMCs was the source of the TCR library. Researchers made TCR beta libraries by using iRepertoire HTBI primers and running Arm-PCR on CDR3 regions. A single record per CDR3 protein comes from TCRdb applying MiXCR to the multiplex PCR reads. Of roughly 500,000 distinct CDR3 sequences listed, 14% are singletons. Separately, the same data were catalogued under a study of T cells in Graves' hyperthyroidism and ophthalmopathy.

Sequencing used peripheral blood mononuclear cells (PBMCs), obtained at new diagnosis, from a patient treated with antithyroid drugs. Receptors were obtained from a woman aged 45-60 years with Graves disease.

This clonotype was seen ten or more times. V is TRBV7-9 and J is TRBJ2-1; 12 bases map to TRBD2. This CDR3 comprises 19 residues. With V trimmed by 5 bases and J by 0 bases, 11 bases remained unmatched. The germline CDR1 and CDR2 sequences are SEHNR and FQNEAQ (reference sequence). The CDR3 DNA reads TGTGCCAGCAGCGGTCGGACTAGCGGGATACGGGGCTCCTACAATGAGCAGTTCTTC. This translates into CASSGRTSGIRGSYNEQFF.

The chain has TRBV30 and TRBJ2-7; D possibly matches TRBD1 or TRBD2 (6 bases each). Between the trimmed V and J ends, which lost 0 bases and 5 bases, there was a span of 17 bases. Germline CDR1 is GTSNPN and CDR2 is SVGIG (reference sequence). The CDR3 has 15 residues. CDR3 DNA sequence: TGTGCCTGGAGTGTAGATCCGGGGGCAAGGAACGAGCAGTACTTC. Its translation is CAWSVDPGARNEQYF.

Many counts were recorded for this clonotype. V is TRBV11-2 and J is TRBJ2-1, with 9 bases identical to TRBD2. Germline-derived CDR1 and CDR2 are SGHAT and FQNNGV. This CDR3 spans 14 amino acids. Unmatched junction bases numbered 2, after V lost 3 bases and J lost 5 bases. CDR3 amino acids: CASSLVAGDNEQFF. The CDR3 nucleotides read TGTGCCAGCAGCTTGGTAGCGGGAGACAATGAGCAGTTCTTC.

J is TRBJ2-1 and V is TRBV19; 7 bases are a match to TRBD2. The J call is uncertain, as TRBJ2-5 better fits the DNA end. This CDR3 spans 12 amino acids. From germline, CDR1 is LNHDA and CDR2 SQIVND (reference sequence). As DNA, the CDR3 is TGTGCCAGCGGGGGGAGGCAAGAGACCCAGTACTTC. Protein product: CASGGRQETQYF.

This clonotype has a count of ten or more. This chain uses TRBV5-1 with TRBJ2-7, with D unclear. Germline V CDR1 and CDR2: SGHRS, YFSETQ. Trimming stripped 0 bases from V and 3 bases from J, with 10 bases between. The CDR3 spans 14 residues. CDR3 in amino acids: CASSLDVGNYEQYF. CDR3 nucleotide sequence: TGCGCCAGCAGCTTGGATGTGGGAAACTACGAGCAGTACTTC.

This clonotype was picked up many times. The V and J genes are TRBV5-1 and TRBJ1-1; 9 bases are a match to TRBD1. Germline loops: CDR1 SGHRS, CDR2 YFSETQ. The CDR3 contains 15 residues. With V trimmed by 4 bases and J by 4 bases, 8 bases remained unmatched. CDR3 bases: TGCGCCAGCAGCCCAGGACAGGGGCTCTCCACTGAAGCTTTCTTT. Its translation: CASSPGQGLSTEAFF.

The J gene is TRBJ2-5, the V gene TRBV6-2 or TRBV6-3, with 14 bases identical to TRBD2. Judging by the DNA end, TRBJ2-1 fits better; the J call may be wrong. The CDR3 is made up of 17 amino acids. CDR1 and CDR2 (germline): MNHEY, SVGEGT. In nucleotides, the CDR3 is TGTGCCAGCAGTGAAGAGTCCTGGGGACTAGCGGGAGTAGTGCAGTTCTTC. Its protein product is CASSEESWGLAGVVQFF.

This clonotype was counted a few times. The gene calls are TRBV10-3 and TRBJ2-2; 9 nucleotides align to TRBD2. Germline loops: CDR1 ENHRY, CDR2 SYGVKD. The V and J ends lost 6 bases and 0 bases, in that order; junction bases with no gene match: 8. The CDR3 has 17 amino acids. The CDR3 nucleotides read TGTGCCATCAGCAAAGGACTAGCGCCCGCGAACACCGGGGAGCTGTTTTTT. It encodes CAISKGLAPANTGELFF.

This clonotype has a count of ten or more. This sequence joins TRBV30 and TRBJ2-7; tentative D call: TRBD2 (7 bases). CDR3 length: 13 residues. V gave up 0 bases and J gave up 4 bases, with 10 bases separating them. The germline gives CDR1 GTSNPN, CDR2 SVGIG (reference sequence). The CDR3 DNA reads as TGTGCCTGGAGTGTAGGGGGGGTTTACGAGCAGTACTTC. This encodes CAWSVGGVYEQYF.

This clonotype has at least ten counts. Written as DNA, the CDR3 is TGTGCCAGCAGTTCGACGGGACTAGCGGGCCAAGAGACCCAGTACTTC. Amino acids: CASSSTGLAGQETQYF. The chain uses TRBV28 and TRBJ2-5; 12 bases agree with TRBD2. The germline gives CDR1 MDHEN, CDR2 SYDVKM. CDR3 length: 16 residues. V lost 4 bases, J lost 1 base, and 4 bases stayed unmatched.

The chain carries TRBV3-1 and TRBJ2-2; D is perhaps TRBD1 (5 bases). Trimming cost V 3 bases and J 6 bases, with 11 bases left between them. The CDR3 spans 14 residues. The germline CDR1 and CDR2 sequences are LGHDT and YNNKEL (reference sequence). This chain's CDR3 is CASSHLGDSGELFF. DNA for the CDR3: TGTGCCAGCAGCCATCTAGGGGATTCCGGGGAGCTGTTTTTT.

This clonotype has a count of ten or more. The J gene is TRBJ1-1, the V gene TRBV16; the D gene is possibly TRBD1 (5 bases). Germline V gene sequence: CDR1 KGHSY, CDR2 FQNENV. The CDR3 sequence is 14 residues long. The V end was cut by 2 bases, the J end by 4 bases, with 11 bases between. As DNA, the CDR3 is TGTGCCAGCAGCCAAGGTCAGGGAATCACTGAAGCTTTCTTT. Translation gives CASSQGQGITEAFF.

CDR3 nucleotide sequence: TGTGCCAGCAGCCCACACCCGGGACTCAGTAATTCACCCCTCCACTTT. Its protein product is CASSPHPGLSNSPLHF. The J gene is TRBJ1-6, the V gene TRBV7-9; a possible D gene is TRBD1 (5 bases). The V gene lost 5 bases and the J gene lost 6 bases, with 17 bases spanning the gap. The CDR3 length is 16 residues. Looked up from germline, CDR1 is SEHNR and CDR2 is FQNEAQ (reference sequence).

This clonotype was detected only once. This chain links TRBV6-9 with TRBJ2-7, with 7 positions matching TRBD1. The CDR3 contains 16 residues. The J segment lost 2 bases and the V segment lost 3 bases, leaving 10 bases of the junction unmatched. Germline-derived CDR1 and CDR2 are MNHGY and SVAAGI. CDR3 nucleotides: TGTGCCAGCAGTTACCCAAGGGACAGACTCACCTACGAGCAGTACTTC. Protein sequence: CASSYPRDRLTYEQYF.

This clonotype was observed a few times. V is TRBV7-3 and J is TRBJ2-1; TRBD2 agrees at 7 bases. J gave up 9 bases and V 2 bases, and 10 bases lay outside the gene matches. The length of the CDR3 is 15 residues. Germline loops: CDR1 SGHTA, CDR2 FQGTGA. DNA for the CDR3: TGTGCCAGCAGCTTAGGTGGGGACTACTCCGGTGAGCAGTTCTTC. Its translation: CASSLGGDYSGEQFF.

A note on this clonotype: A much larger clone lies one base from this, so it may be a read error. CDR3 bases: TGTGCCAGCAGTGAAGGGGGTTCTAGCGGGAGTGACTACAATGAGCAGTACTTC. Protein: CASSEGGSSGSDYNEQYF. The J gene is TRBJ2-7, the V gene TRBV2, with 10 bases aligning to TRBD2. Looked up from germline, CDR1 is SNHLY and CDR2 is FYNNEI. CDR3 length: 18 residues. V lost 1 base to trimming and J lost 7 bases; unmatched junction nucleotides: 16.

The table lists this clonotype with a few counts. V gene TRBV7-3 combines with J gene TRBJ2-3, with 10 bases lining up with TRBD1. Germline V lookup: CDR1 SGHTA, CDR2 FQGTGA. The CDR3 extends over 16 amino acids. J lost 3 bases, V lost 3 bases, and 6 bases had no gene match. CDR3 DNA sequence: TGTGCCAGCAGCTTGAAGGGACAGGGGAGAACAGATACGCAGTATTTT. Protein: CASSLKGQGRTDTQYF.

CDR3 protein: CASSYLTGTGTDTQYF. As DNA, the CDR3 is TGTGCCAGCAGTTACCTCACCGGGACAGGGACAGATACGCAGTATTTT. The chain recombines TRBV6-5 with TRBJ2-3; 9 nucleotides agree with TRBD1. V trimming: 2 bases; J trimming: 3 bases; junction bases outside the gene matches: 6. The CDR3 covers 16 residues. The germline CDR1 and CDR2 sequences are MNHEY and SVGAGI.

In its sample, this clonotype was seen many times. This sequence joins TRBV30 and TRBJ1-5, with 9 bases fitting TRBD1. The germline V gene encodes CDR1 GTSNPN and CDR2 SVGIG (reference sequence). With 6 bases clipped from V and 5 bases from J, the junction kept 2 bases outside the gene matches. This CDR3 has 12 residues. CDR3 residues: CACDRGDQPQHF. The CDR3 coding sequence is TGTGCCTGCGACAGGGGGGATCAGCCCCAGCATTTT.

This clonotype was recorded many times. The V gene is TRBV28, the J gene TRBJ1-2; D gene unclear. CDR3 length: 11 residues. Trimming removed 1 base from V and 6 bases from J, with 3 bases in between. The V gene's germline CDR1 is MDHEN and CDR2 SYDVKM. The CDR3 spells CASSLSHGYTF. The CDR3, as DNA: TGTGCCAGCAGTTTATCCCATGGCTACACCTTC.

This clonotype occurred many times. The rearrangement uses TRBV2 and TRBJ2-5; TRBD1 matches 7 bases. V shed 8 bases, J shed 4 bases, and the junction held 4 bases outside the gene matches. CDR3 length: 12 residues. Per the germline V gene, CDR1 is SNHLY and CDR2 is FYNNEI. CDR3 protein: CASGQEAETQYF. The CDR3 region has the DNA TGTGCCAGCGGACAGGAGGCAGAGACCCAGTACTTC.

This clonotype showed up just once. Just one base apart from a much larger clone, this may be a read error. The chain joins TRBV28 to TRBJ2-1, with TRBD2 identical over 9 bases. CDR1 and CDR2 (germline): MDHEN, SYDVKM. The CDR3 runs 15 residues. As DNA, the CDR3 is TGTCCCAGCAGGGTTGCGGGAGGGCCGCACAATGAGCAGTTCTTC. It specifies CPSRVAGGPHNEQFF.

Ten or more counts support this clonotype. This chain's CDR3 is CASTSGRAGGETQYF. In DNA form, the CDR3 reads TGTGCCAGCACGAGCGGGAGAGCCGGGGGGGAGACCCAGTACTTC. The chain links TRBV6-1 to TRBJ2-5, with 8 bases aligning to TRBD2. CDR3 size: 15 residues. Trimming cost V 7 bases and J 5 bases; bases outside gene matches: 12. Germline-derived CDR1 and CDR2 are MNHNS and SASEGT.

This clonotype appeared many times. The V gene is TRBV12-3 or TRBV12-4, the J gene TRBJ1-6; D not certain. The V gene lost 3 bases and the J gene lost 13 bases, with 22 bases spanning the gap. The CDR3 totals 16 residues. The CDR3 nucleotides read TGTGCCAGCAGTTTCTGGGCCCCCATCGTGGTTGTCCCCCTCCACTTT. Translating it yields CASSFWAPIVVVPLHF.

The sample holds many counts of this clonotype. The J gene is TRBJ2-7, the V gene TRBV6-1, with no clear D. Germline V gene sequence: CDR1 MNHNS, CDR2 SASEGT. Trimming left V 7 bases short and J 1 base short, with 11 bases between. There are 13 residues in the CDR3. CDR3 DNA sequence: TGTGCCAGCACGCACGTCGCTTCCTACGAGCAGTACTTC. Translation gives CASTHVASYEQYF.

As for this clonotype: This probably arose from a read error, given a far larger clone one base away. The chain combines TRBV28 with TRBJ2-3, with 10 bases matching TRBD2. The DNA end lines up better with TRBJ2-7; the J call may be wrong. Germline-derived CDR1 and CDR2 are MDHEN and SYDVKM. The CDR3 has 15 amino acids. CDR3 sequence (DNA): TGTGTCAGCAACCCGGACAGAGCGGGAGGGCGCGAGCAGTACTTC. Its translation: CVSNPDRAGGREQYF.

In this sample, this clonotype turned up many times. V is TRBV20-1 and J is TRBJ2-1; possibly TRBD1 or TRBD2 for D (5 bases each). Germline V gene data show CDR1 as DFQATT and CDR2 as SNEGSKA (reference sequence). The V end lost 5 bases, the J end lost 8 bases, and 19 bases lay between the germline ends. The CDR3 is made up of 14 amino acids. Written as DNA, the CDR3 is TGCAGTGCTGTCATAAGGGACCCCCTGGATGAGCAGTTCTTC. Amino acids: CSAVIRDPLDEQFF.

The chain recombines TRBV6-2 or TRBV6-3 with TRBJ2-1, with 9 positions matching TRBD2. The germline gives CDR1 MNHEY, CDR2 SVGEGT. V was pared by 5 bases and J by 0 bases, with 11 bases of the junction left unmatched. The CDR3 is 18 amino acids. The CDR3 nucleotides are TGTGCCAGCAGTATTTACCGCCTAGCGGGGAGCTCCTACAATGAGCAGTTCTTC. Amino acid sequence: CASSIYRLAGSSYNEQFF.

V and J are TRBV9 and TRBJ2-1, with 7 nucleotides matching TRBD1. With V trimmed by 3 bases and J by 3 bases, 6 bases remained unmatched. There are 15 residues in the CDR3. CDR1 is SGDLS, CDR2 YYNGEE, per germline. The CDR3 is CASSDSGTDYNEQFF. The CDR3 DNA follows: TGTGCCAGCAGCGATTCCGGGACAGACTACAATGAGCAGTTCTTC. Filled out from reference TRBV9 and TRBJ2-1, the complete variable domain reads DSGVTQTPKHLITATGQRVTLRCSPRSGDLSVYWYQQSLDQGLQFLIQYYNGEERAKGNILERFSAQQFPDLHSELNLSSLELGDSALYFCASSDSGTDYNEQFFGPGTRLTVL.